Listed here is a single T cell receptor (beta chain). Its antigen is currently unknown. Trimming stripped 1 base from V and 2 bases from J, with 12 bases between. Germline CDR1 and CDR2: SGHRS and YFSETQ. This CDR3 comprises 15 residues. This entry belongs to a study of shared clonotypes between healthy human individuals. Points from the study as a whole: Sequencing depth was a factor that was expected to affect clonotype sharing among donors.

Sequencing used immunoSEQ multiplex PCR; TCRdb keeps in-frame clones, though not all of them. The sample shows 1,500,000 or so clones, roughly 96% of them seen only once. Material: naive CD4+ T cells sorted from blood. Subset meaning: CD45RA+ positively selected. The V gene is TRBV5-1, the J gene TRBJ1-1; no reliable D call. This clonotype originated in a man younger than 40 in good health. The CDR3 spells CASSLMGHDNTEAFF. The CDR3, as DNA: TGCGCCAGCAGCTTGATGGGCCACGACAACACTGAAGCTTTCTTT.